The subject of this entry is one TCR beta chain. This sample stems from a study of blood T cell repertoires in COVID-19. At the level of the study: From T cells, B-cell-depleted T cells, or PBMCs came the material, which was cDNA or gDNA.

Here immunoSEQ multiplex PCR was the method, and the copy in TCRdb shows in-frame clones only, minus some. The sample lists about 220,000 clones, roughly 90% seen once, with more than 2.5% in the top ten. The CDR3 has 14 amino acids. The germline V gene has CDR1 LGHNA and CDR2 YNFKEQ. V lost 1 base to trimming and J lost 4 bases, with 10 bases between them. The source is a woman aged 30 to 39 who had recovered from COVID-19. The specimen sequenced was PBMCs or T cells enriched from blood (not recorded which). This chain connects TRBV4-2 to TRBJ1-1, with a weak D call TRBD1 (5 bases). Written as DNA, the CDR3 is TGTGCCAGCAGCCAAGGCCCTAGGGGCACTGAAGCTTTCTTT. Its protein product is CASSQGPRGTEAFF.